This T cell receptor beta chain was identified during a study of a mutant IDH1 vaccine in newly diagnosed glioma. Whole-study context: Once 4-6 weeks had passed after radiotherapy alone, vaccination started, or it started with temozolomide cycles. Week 35 was safety follow-up visit V12; week 47 was end-of-study visit V13.

On this clone itself: Its antigen remains unknown.

Documented time point: week 47, end of study. The content of each vaccine dose was 300 ug of mutant IDH1 20-mer peptide, and topical imiquimod accompanied it. Astrocytomas that were new, WHO grade 3 or 4, IDH1-mutant and ATRX-lost were present in the donors. Deletions cut 4 bases from V and 0 bases from J, with 4 bases between. This CDR3 is built from 12 residues. Germline CDR1 is MGHDK and CDR2 is SYGVNS. TCRdb's copy holds only in-frame clones and misses some; the assay was immunoSEQ multiplex PCR. The sample includes 13,000 or so clones, just over 75% of them seen just once. Overall study findings and caveats: Among all patients, vaccine-induced immune responses occurred in about 93%.

This clonotype was obtained from a woman aged 40 to 50 with glioma. The rearrangement joins TRBV25-1 to TRBJ2-7; D gene ambiguous. The starting material was PBMCs, obtained from a glioma patient whose treatment included an IDH1 peptide vaccine. The CDR3 protein is CASSGSSYEQYF. In DNA, the CDR3 is TGTGCCAGCAGTGGTTCCTCCTACGAGCAGTACTTC.